Below are 7 T cell receptor beta chains sequenced from a single sample in a study of regulatory T cells in long-lasting Graves disease (dated by TCRdb to the early 2020s). The library was obtained by multiplex PCR. Instrument used: Illumina HiSeq 4000. CDR3 regions were amplified by Arm-PCR with iRepertoire HTBI primers to construct TCR beta libraries. Starting from the raw public reads, TCRdb applied fastp trimming at Q25, assembled clones with MiXCR and retained in-frame beta chains. Entries that share a CDR3 protein sequence are merged under the most common genes and DNA. This sample gives 550,000 to 650,000 distinct CDR3 sequences in total; more than 15% of them show up just once. The ten largest clones represent 12% of the sample. The time point label, as the study defines it: newly diagnosed GD, antithyroid drugs for less than 3 months. For both TCR sequencing and RNA sequencing, RNA was extracted from PBMCs using TRIzol.

The sample was also reused in another study, on T cells in Graves' hyperthyroidism and ophthalmopathy.

This material consisted of peripheral blood mononuclear cells (PBMCs), taken at new diagnosis, from a patient treated with antithyroid drugs. The source of these receptors is a man younger than 30 with Graves disease. Donor details come from another sample of the same person, matched by shared clones.

This rearrangement joins TRBV7-6 to TRBJ1-1; D uncertain. There are 13 residues in the CDR3. Trimming removed 0 bases at V and 3 bases at J, with 5 bases between. CDR1 is SGHVS and CDR2 is FNYEAQ in the germline V gene. CDR3 sequence reads: CASSLAVYTEAFF. The CDR3 nucleotides read TGTGCCAGCAGCTTAGCAGTCTACACTGAAGCTTTCTTT.

Ten or more counts support this clonotype. This sequence joins TRBV12-3 or TRBV12-4 and TRBJ2-2, with 12 bases identical to TRBD2. The CDR3 sequence is 16 residues long. V gave up 7 bases and J gave up 2 bases; unmatched junction bases: 5. CDR3 residues: CASTLTSGRNTGELFF. In nucleotides, the CDR3 is TGTGCCAGCACCTTGACTAGCGGGAGAAACACCGGGGAGCTGTTTTTT.

The gene calls are TRBV9 and TRBJ2-4; tentatively, D is TRBD2 (5 bases). Trimming left V 0 bases short and J 9 bases short, with 13 bases between. Per germline, CDR1 SGDLS and CDR2 YYNGEE. The CDR3 runs 14 residues. The CDR3 region has the DNA TGTGCCAGCAGCGTAGGCCCCTCAGGAGGCATTCAGTACTTC. This codes for CASSVGPSGGIQYF.

This clonotype was seen more than once but under ten times. The chain combines TRBV6-2 or TRBV6-3 with TRBJ1-1, with a weak D call TRBD1 (5 bases). Germline CDR1 reads MNHEY; CDR2 reads SVGEGT. Trimming removed 0 bases from V and 9 bases from J, with 17 bases in between. This CDR3 comprises 15 residues. CDR3 in DNA: TGTGCCAGCAGTTACTCGCCGGACATACATTTGCAAGCTTTCTTT. Protein sequence: CASSYSPDIHLQAFF.

This clonotype was found a few times. V usage is TRBV10-3 and J usage is TRBJ2-3, with 12 bases aligning to TRBD1. J was trimmed by 3 bases and V by 5 bases; bases with no gene match: 6. Germline lookup yields CDR1 ENHRY and CDR2 SYGVKD. The CDR3 covers 16 residues. CDR3 protein: CAISPGQGARTDTQYF. The CDR3 bases are TGTGCCATCAGTCCGGGACAGGGGGCTCGGACAGATACGCAGTATTTT.

A few counts support this clonotype. V gene TRBV27 combines with J gene TRBJ2-7; maybe TRBD1 (7 bases). The length of the CDR3 is 16 residues. Germline assignment: CDR1 MNHEY and CDR2 SMNVEV (reference sequence). V lost 5 bases and J lost 1, with 18 bases in between. The CDR3 nucleotides are TGTGCCAGCAGTGTGACCTCAGGGGGGTATTCCTACGAGCAGTACTTC. Protein sequence: CASSVTSGGYSYEQYF.

In this sample, this clonotype turned up many times. This chain joins TRBV28 and TRBJ1-5, with D maybe TRBD1 (6 bases). The V gene lost 8 bases and the J gene lost 4 bases, with 12 bases spanning the gap. The CDR3 length is 13 residues. CDR1 is MDHEN, CDR2 SYDVKM, per germline. The CDR3 reads CASHRVSNQPQHF. Here the CDR3 DNA reads TGTGCCAGCCACAGGGTGTCAAATCAGCCCCAGCATTTT.